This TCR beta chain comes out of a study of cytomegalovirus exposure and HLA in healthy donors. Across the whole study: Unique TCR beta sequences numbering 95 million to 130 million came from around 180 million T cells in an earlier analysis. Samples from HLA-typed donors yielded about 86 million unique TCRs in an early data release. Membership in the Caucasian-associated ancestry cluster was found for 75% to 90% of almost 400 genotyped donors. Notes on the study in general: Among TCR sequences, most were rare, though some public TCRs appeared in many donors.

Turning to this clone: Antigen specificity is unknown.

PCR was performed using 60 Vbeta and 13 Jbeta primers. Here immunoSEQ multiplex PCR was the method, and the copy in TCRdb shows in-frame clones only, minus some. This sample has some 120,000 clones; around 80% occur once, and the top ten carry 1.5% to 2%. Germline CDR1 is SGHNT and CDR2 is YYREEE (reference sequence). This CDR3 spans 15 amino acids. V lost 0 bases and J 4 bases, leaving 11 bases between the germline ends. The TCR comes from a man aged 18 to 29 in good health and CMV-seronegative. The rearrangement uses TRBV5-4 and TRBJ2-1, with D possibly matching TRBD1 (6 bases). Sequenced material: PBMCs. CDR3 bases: TGTGCCAGCAGCTTGGATCAACAGGGATACAATGAGCAGTTCTTC. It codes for CASSLDQQGYNEQFF.